Listed below are T cell receptor beta chains from one sample, sequenced in a study of control samples from healthy donors and cancer patients. Using immunoSEQ multiplex PCR, the repertoire was profiled, and TCRdb retains in-frame clones only, with some absent. The table lists under 200,000 clones. The material sequenced was blood. The receptors come from a woman aged 30 to 39 in good health. The CDR3 runs from the conserved cysteine through the conserved F or W. The D gene is left open where the match is weak.

d_call	v_call	j_call	cdr3_aa	cdr3_nt
NA	TRBV28	TRBJ1-1	CASSLGIDTEAFF	TGTGCCAGCAGCTTAGGGATTGACACTGAAGCTTTCTTT
NA	TRBV2	TRBJ1-2	CASSAGRAKEGYTF	TGTGCCAGCAGTGCTGGACGGGCGAAGGAGGGCTACACCTTC
TRBD2	TRBV11-1	TRBJ2-3	CASSLRGGGGTDTQYF	TGTGCCAGCAGCTTAAGGGGCGGGGGGGGCACAGATACGCAGTATTTT
NA	TRBV28	TRBJ1-1	CASSLSTEAFF	TGTGCCAGCAGTTTGAGTACTGAAGCTTTCTTT
NA	TRBV27	TRBJ1-1	CASSSPSITEAFF	TGTGCCAGCAGCAGTCCAAGTATCACTGAAGCTTTCTTT
TRBD1	TRBV7-9	TRBJ2-7	CASSFPQGQERTSSYEQYF	TGTGCCAGCAGCTTCCCCCAGGGACAGGAGAGGACAAGCTCCTACGAGCAGTACTTC
NA	TRBV28	TRBJ2-5	CASSLYLIGETQYF	TGTGCCAGCAGTTTATACCTCATAGGGGAGACCCAGTACTTC
NA	TRBV6-5	TRBJ2-2	CASSYRGSPGELFF	TGTGCCAGCAGTTACCGAGGTAGCCCCGGGGAGCTGTTTTTT
TRBD1	TRBV10-2	TRBJ2-7	CASSESWTGTYEQYF	TGCGCCAGCAGTGAGTCGTGGACAGGCACTTACGAGCAGTACTTC
NA	TRBV28	TRBJ2-7	CASSAPGEGREQYF	TGTGCCAGCAGTGCCCCGGGTGAGGGGCGCGAGCAGTACTTC
TRBD2	TRBV6-2/TRBV6-3	TRBJ2-7	CASSPGTSHYEQYF	TGTGCCAGCAGCCCCGGGACTAGTCACTACGAGCAGTACTTC
TRBD1	TRBV25-1	TRBJ1-2	CASSYGTVDYGYTF	TGTGCCAGCAGTTACGGGACAGTTGACTATGGCTACACCTTC
NA	TRBV7-8	TRBJ1-2	CASSLGGGGYGYTF	TGTGCCAGCAGCTTAGGGGGGGGCGGCTATGGCTACACCTTC
NA	TRBV2	TRBJ1-5	CASRHKVGDWQPQHF	TGTGCCAGCAGACACAAGGTCGGGGACTGGCAGCCCCAGCATTTT
TRBD2	TRBV4-1	TRBJ2-7	CASSQGLELALEQYF	TGCGCCAGCAGCCAAGGCCTCGAACTAGCGTTAGAGCAGTACTTC
NA	TRBV6-1	TRBJ1-2	CASSEVFLGSGYTF	TGTGCCAGCAGTGAAGTGTTCCTGGGGAGTGGCTACACCTTC
NA	TRBV4-2	TRBJ1-5	CASSQELFGASQPQHF	TGTGCCAGCAGCCAAGAGCTCTTCGGGGCTAGTCAGCCCCAGCATTTT
NA	TRBV4-1	TRBJ1-1	CASSRGPGQTNTEAFF	TGCGCCAGCAGCCGGGGGCCGGGACAAACGAACACTGAAGCTTTCTTT
TRBD1	TRBV20-1	TRBJ2-7	CSAGQDYEQYF	TGCAGTGCTGGACAGGACTACGAGCAGTACTTC
TRBD1	TRBV4-1	TRBJ1-4	CASSLTGTANEKLFF	TGCGCCAGCAGCCTAACCGGGACAGCTAATGAAAAACTGTTTTTT
NA	TRBV27	TRBJ1-5	CASSLDFRNQPQHF	TGTGCCAGCAGTTTGGATTTTCGGAATCAGCCCCAGCATTTT
NA	TRBV28	TRBJ1-5	CASSLSAGAYQPQHF	TGTGCCAGCAGTTTATCGGCCGGGGCCTATCAGCCCCAGCATTTT